The table lists the clone carrying this TCR beta chain with many counts. In the ophthalmopathy cohort, Clinical Activity Score was at least 3, NOSPECS grade at least 4, and duration under 3 months. Patients showing uncontrolled infection, other autoimmune disease, pregnancy or lactation were ineligible. Clinical symptoms, serum thyroxine, TRAb, thyroid ultrasound and orbital computed tomography informed diagnoses. The sample originates from a study of T cells in Graves' hyperthyroidism and ophthalmopathy. The wider study: Once the initial diagnosis was made, peripheral blood was obtained before any treatment.

TCR beta CDR3 regions were amplified from RNA. First-round RT-PCR targeting the TCR CDR3 was performed with the HTBI primer set. Using its own MiXCR run on the multiplex PCR reads, TCRdb lists one record per CDR3 protein. This table holds a few hundred thousand distinct CDR3 sequences, around 15% found once. J lost 6 bases, V lost 0 bases, and 1 base had no gene match. The length of the CDR3 is 14 residues. Germline V gene data show CDR1 as SGHRS and CDR2 as YFSETQ. The source material was blood. This TCR derives from a woman aged 40-49 years with Graves' ophthalmopathy. The rearrangement links TRBV5-1 to TRBJ2-1; 9 bases map to TRBD1. CDR3 protein: CASSLGGQGNEQFF. CDR3 bases: TGCGCCAGCAGCTTGGGGGGACAGGGCAATGAGCAGTTCTTC.